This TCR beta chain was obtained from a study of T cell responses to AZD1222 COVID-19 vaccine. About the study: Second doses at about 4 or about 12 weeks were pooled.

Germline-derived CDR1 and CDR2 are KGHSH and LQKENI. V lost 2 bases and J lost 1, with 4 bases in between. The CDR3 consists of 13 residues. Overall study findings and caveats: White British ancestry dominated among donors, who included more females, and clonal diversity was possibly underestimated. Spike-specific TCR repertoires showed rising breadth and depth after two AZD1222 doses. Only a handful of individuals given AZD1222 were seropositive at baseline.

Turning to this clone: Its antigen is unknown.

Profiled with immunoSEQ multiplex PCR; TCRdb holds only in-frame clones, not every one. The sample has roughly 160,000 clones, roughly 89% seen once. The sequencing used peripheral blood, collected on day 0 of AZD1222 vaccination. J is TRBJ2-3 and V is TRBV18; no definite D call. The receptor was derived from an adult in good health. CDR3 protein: CASSPGRTDTQYF. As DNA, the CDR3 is TGTGCCAGCTCACCAGGTCGCACAGATACGCAGTATTTT.